A single sample gave rise to the 25 T cell receptor beta chains below, sequenced in a study of beta chain features in type 1 diabetes. These receptors lack a known antigen. All of the isolated RNA was reverse transcribed, so expressed TCRB transcripts were sequenced. Libraries were prepared by immunoSEQ multiplex PCR; TCRdb keeps only in-frame clonotypes and omits some of them. The profile shows roughly 150,000 clones, about 9.3% of them singletons. Points from the study as a whole: Moderate yet significant TCRB CDR3 shortening was seen in Type 1 diabetes patients in all four CD4+ subsets.

The material sequenced was central memory CD4+ T cells from blood. The source is a man aged 25 to 40 with type 1 diabetes.

The genes are TRBV19 and TRBJ1-1; D is unresolved. Germline values: CDR1 LNHDA, CDR2 SQIVND (reference sequence). The germline V and J ends were trimmed by 0 bases and 5 bases, with 13 bases remaining between them. The length of the CDR3 is 15 residues. The CDR3 is CASSIERGGRTEAFF. CDR3 in DNA: TGTGCCAGTAGTATAGAGCGTGGAGGGCGGACTGAAGCTTTCTTT.

The chain employs TRBV7-2 and TRBJ1-4; 8 bases are shared with TRBD1. There are 14 residues in the CDR3. The germline CDR1 and CDR2 sequences are SGHTA and FQGNSA. The junction had 5 bases not matched to a gene; V was cut back by 5 bases and J by 6 bases. CDR3 residues: CASSPDRVDEKLFF. The CDR3 nucleotides read TGTGCCAGCAGCCCGGACAGGGTCGATGAAAAACTGTTTTTT.

CDR3 residues: CASSYSRTGTYEQYF. DNA for the CDR3: TGTGCCAGCAGTTACTCGAGGACCGGGACCTACGAGCAGTACTTC. The chain is built from TRBV6-5 and TRBJ2-7; TRBD2 might be the D (5 bases). CDR3 size: 15 residues. Trimming stripped 0 bases from V and 2 bases from J, with 11 bases between. Germline V gene data show CDR1 as MNHEY and CDR2 as SVGAGI.

This clone was counted between two and nine times. This chain links TRBV5-4 with TRBJ1-4; weak D call: TRBD1 (5 bases). Trimming took off 3 bases at V and 4 bases at J, with 10 bases between the two ends. The CDR3 is 14 amino acids. CDR1 SGHNT and CDR2 YYREEE come from the germline V gene (reference sequence). This CDR3 reads CASSYRQINEKLFF. The CDR3, as DNA: TGTGCCAGCAGCTATCGACAGATTAATGAAAAACTGTTTTTT.

A few counts support this clone. The chain links TRBV4-3 to TRBJ1-2, with TRBD1 identical over 9 bases. The junction had 7 bases not matched to a gene; V was cut back by 3 bases and J by 2 bases. CDR1 and CDR2 (germline): LGHNA, YSLEER. This CDR3 comprises 16 residues. CDR3: CASSQATGGLNYGYTF. In DNA form, the CDR3 reads TGCGCCAGCAGCCAGGCGACAGGGGGGCTAAACTATGGCTACACCTTC.

Only a few counts were recorded for this clone. The rearrangement links TRBV29-1 to TRBJ1-4; 9 bases agree with TRBD1. The CDR3 length is 13 residues. Germline V gene lookup returns CDR1 SQVTM and CDR2 ANQGSEA. The J segment lost 5 bases and the V segment lost 5 bases, leaving 3 bases of the junction unmatched. The CDR3 nucleotides are TGCAGCGTTTGGGACAGGGAAAATGAAAAACTGTTTTTT. Translation gives CSVWDRENEKLFF.

This clone was detected only a few times. The rearrangement joins TRBV7-9 to TRBJ2-7; 8 nucleotides align to TRBD1. The V segment lost 3 bases and the J segment 6 bases; nucleotides outside the gene matches: 10. The CDR3 totals 15 residues. Germline CDR1 is SEHNR and CDR2 is FQNEAQ (reference sequence). The DNA of the CDR3 is TGTGCCAGCAGCTTGGTAGGACAGGGCTGGGGCGAGCAGTACTTC. Amino acids: CASSLVGQGWGEQYF.

This clone was recorded a few times. The V gene is TRBV28, the J gene TRBJ2-7; the match to TRBD2 covers 8 bases. The junction had 7 bases not matched to a gene; V was cut back by 3 bases and J by 3 bases. CDR1 is MDHEN, CDR2 SYDVKM, per germline. The CDR3 length is 15 residues. The CDR3 spells CASSLGGTSGYEQYF. CDR3 DNA: TGTGCCAGCAGTTTGGGGGGGACTAGTGGCTACGAGCAGTACTTC.

The rearrangement links TRBV28 to TRBJ2-7, with 8 bases identical to TRBD2. The V gene's germline CDR1 is MDHEN and CDR2 SYDVKM. This CDR3 has 14 residues. Losses at the gene ends were 1 base for V and 9 bases for J; bases not matched to a gene: 8. CDR3 nucleotides: TGTGCCAGCAGTTTATCAGGACTAGCATCTCTGCAGTACTTC. Protein: CASSLSGLASLQYF.

This clone turned up a few times. The rearrangement links TRBV5-1 to TRBJ2-7, with 13 bases lining up with TRBD2. Germline trimming cut 3 bases from V and 2 bases from J; bases unmatched to any gene: 2. Germline CDR1 reads SGHRS; CDR2 reads YFSETQ. The CDR3 extends over 15 amino acids. This CDR3 reads CASSSTSGRAYEQYF. In DNA, the CDR3 is TGCGCCAGCAGCTCCACTAGCGGGAGGGCCTACGAGCAGTACTTC.

This chain's CDR3 is CASSALAGDGETQYF. The CDR3 DNA is TGTGCCAGCTCTGCCCTAGCGGGAGATGGAGAGACCCAGTACTTC. V usage is TRBV2 and J usage is TRBJ2-5; 10 nucleotides match TRBD2. The CDR3 length is 15 residues. V lost 8 bases, J lost 4 bases, and 10 bases stayed unmatched. Germline assignment: CDR1 SNHLY and CDR2 FYNNEI.

Comments on this clone: The sample contains more than one DNA sequence encoding this CDR3. The chain couples TRBV7-3 to TRBJ2-3; 7 nucleotides line up with TRBD2. The CDR3 has 14 residues. Per germline, CDR1 SGHTA and CDR2 FQGTGA. V shed 5 bases, J shed 1 base, and the junction held 3 bases outside the gene matches. The CDR3 sequence is CASSPTSGTDTQYF. The CDR3 DNA follows: TGTGCCAGCAGCCCAACTAGCGGCACAGATACGCAGTATTTT.

The V gene is TRBV11-2, the J gene TRBJ1-1; 7 bases agree with TRBD1. The V segment lost 8 bases and the J segment 1 base; nucleotides outside the gene matches: 10. CDR1 and CDR2 from the germline V gene are SGHAT and FQNNGV. The CDR3 has 15 amino acids. CDR3 coding DNA: TGTGCCAGCCTCCCCGGACAGGCTGCGAACACTGAAGCTTTCTTT. It yields the protein CASLPGQAANTEAFF. The complete variable domain, with remaining parts taken from reference TRBV11-2 and TRBJ1-1, reads EAGVAQSPRYKIIEKRQSVAFWCNPISGHATLYWYQQILGQGPKLLIQFQNNGVVDDSQLPKDRFSAERLKGVDSTLKIQPAKLEDSAVYLCASLPGQAANTEAFFGQGTRLTVV.

This sequence joins TRBV6-5 and TRBJ1-2; TRBD1 agrees at 7 bases. With V trimmed by 6 bases and J by 7 bases, 5 bases remained unmatched. CDR1 MNHEY and CDR2 SVGAGI come from the germline V gene. The CDR3 is 12 amino acids. The CDR3 DNA reads TGTGCCAGCAGGCCCGGGACAGTTGGCTACACCTTC. This gives the protein CASRPGTVGYTF.

V is TRBV30 and J is TRBJ2-1; possible D gene TRBD2, 6 bases. Trimming left V 3 bases short and J 3 bases short, with 12 bases between. The length of the CDR3 is 14 residues. Per the germline V gene, CDR1 is GTSNPN and CDR2 is SVGIG (reference sequence). The DNA for the CDR3 is TGTGCCTGGAGCTCCGGGACTTTCTACAATGAGCAGTTCTTC. Translating it yields CAWSSGTFYNEQFF. The full variable domain, rest sourced from reference TRBV30 and TRBJ2-1, is SQTIHQWPATLVQPVGSPLSLECTVEGTSNPNLYWYRQAAGRGLQLLFYSVGIGQISSEVPQNLSASRPQDRQFILSSKKLLLSDSGFYLCAWSSGTFYNEQFFGPGTRLTVL.

This clone was observed a few times. The rearrangement joins TRBV15 to TRBJ2-7; D possibly corresponds to TRBD1 (5 bases). V was clipped by 2 bases and J by 3 bases, with 8 bases between them. Looked up from germline, CDR1 is LNHNV and CDR2 is YYDKDF (reference sequence). The CDR3 is 13 amino acids. The CDR3 spells CATSRIDSYEQYF. The CDR3 bases are TGTGCCACCAGCAGAATCGACAGCTACGAGCAGTACTTC.

This clone showed up just a few times. The V call is TRBV18, the J call TRBJ2-4; the match to TRBD1 covers 12 bases. The J segment lost 16 bases and the V segment lost 4 bases, leaving 11 bases of the junction unmatched. This CDR3 is 14 amino acids long. Germline V gives CDR1 KGHSH, CDR2 LQKENI. For the CDR3, the DNA is TGTGCCAGCTCACTAGGGACAGGGGGCGATTTCCAATACTTC. It is translated as CASSLGTGGDFQYF. The full variable domain, in which reference TRBV18 and TRBJ2-4 provide the parts outside the CDR3, is NAGVMQNPRHLVRRRGQEARLRCSPMKGHSHVYWYRQLPEEGLKFMVYLQKENIIDESGMPKERFSAEFPKEGPSILRIQQVVRGDSAAYFCASSLGTGGDFQYFGAGTRLSVL.

This rearrangement joins TRBV7-3 to TRBJ2-6, with D perhaps matching TRBD2 (5 bases). The V gene's germline CDR1 is SGHTA and CDR2 FQGTGA. V was trimmed by 8 bases and J by 0 bases, leaving 11 bases between them. The CDR3 is 15 residues long. CDR3: CASGAGYSGANVLTF. CDR3 bases: TGTGCCAGCGGCGCGGGTTACTCTGGGGCCAACGTCCTGACTTTC. Complete variable domain (other parts from reference TRBV7-3 and TRBJ2-6): GAGVSQTPSNKVTEKGKYVELRCDPISGHTALYWYRQSLGQGPEFLIYFQGTGAADDSGLPNDRFFAVRPEGSVSTLKIQRTERGDSAVYLCASGAGYSGANVLTFGAGSRLTVL.

This clone was counted between two and nine times. The chain couples TRBV10-3 to TRBJ1-2; D perhaps matches TRBD1 (5 bases). CDR3 length: 12 residues. V was clipped by 4 bases and J by 8 bases, with 11 bases between them. Germline assignment: CDR1 ENHRY and CDR2 SYGVKD. As DNA, the CDR3 is TGTGCCATCAGTGGGGGCCAAAGAGGCTACACCTTC. It is translated as CAISGGQRGYTF.

This clone has more than one count but fewer than ten. The V call is TRBV6-4, the J call TRBJ2-2; possibly TRBD1 for D (6 bases). The V gene lost 8 bases and the J gene lost 5 bases, with 15 bases spanning the gap. The germline V gene has CDR1 MRHNA and CDR2 SNTAGT. This CDR3 is built from 14 residues. CDR3 protein: CASSSQGPTGELFF. CDR3 DNA sequence: TGTGCCAGCTCGAGTCAGGGGCCAACCGGGGAGCTGTTTTTT.

In this sample, this clone turned up a few times. The CDR3 coding sequence is TGTGCCAGTTCGGGGACAGGGGGCTATGGCTCCTACAATGAGCAGTTCTTC. Protein product: CASSGTGGYGSYNEQFF. This sequence joins TRBV18 and TRBJ2-1; TRBD1 aligns across 12 bases. There are 17 residues in the CDR3. Trimming took 9 bases from V and 0 from J; bases not matched to a gene: 9. Germline V gene data show CDR1 as KGHSH and CDR2 as LQKENI.

The V and J genes are TRBV15 and TRBJ2-5; a possible D gene is TRBD2 (6 bases). Deletions cut 1 base from V and 5 bases from J, with 14 bases between. There are 15 residues in the CDR3. The germline V gene has CDR1 LNHNV and CDR2 YYDKDF (reference sequence). The CDR3 coding sequence is TGTGCCACCAGCAGAGTTTGGGCAGCGGGTGAGACCCAGTACTTC. Its translation: CATSRVWAAGETQYF.

The V call is TRBV6-5, the J call TRBJ2-7, with D maybe TRBD1 (5 bases). Germline CDR1 reads MNHEY; CDR2 reads SVGAGI. Trimming removed 5 bases from V and 3 bases from J, with 11 bases in between. The CDR3 has 13 amino acids. The CDR3 reads CASSRTGFYEQYF. The CDR3 region has the DNA TGTGCCAGCAGTCGTACAGGATTCTACGAGCAGTACTTC.

The rearrangement uses TRBV7-6 and TRBJ2-3; the D gene is possibly TRBD1 (5 bases). This CDR3 is built from 15 residues. Per germline, CDR1 SGHVS and CDR2 FNYEAQ. Trimming removed 5 bases at V and 2 bases at J, with 14 bases between. DNA of the CDR3: TGTGCCAGCAGCCAGGGAAACACACACACAGATACGCAGTATTTT. Its translation is CASSQGNTHTDTQYF.

CDR3 in amino acids: CAISSGETDTQYF. The DNA of the CDR3 is TGTGCCATCAGCAGCGGAGAAACCGATACGCAGTATTTT. The chain is built from TRBV6-5 and TRBJ2-3; D perhaps matches TRBD2 (5 bases). This CDR3 has 13 residues. V shed 10 bases and J shed 6 bases, with 17 bases lying between them. Germline V CDR1 and CDR2: MNHEY, SVGAGI.